The 22 T cell receptor beta chains below come from one sample, sequenced in a study of CD8 T cells in Susac syndrome. RNA totalling roughly 0.45 to 1 ug underwent reverse transcription with random hexamers. TCRdb independently ran MiXCR on the immunoSEQ multiplex PCR reads; one entry per CDR3 protein. Here the sample spans some 120,000 distinct CDR3 sequences, 94% being singletons. Material for sequencing was CD4+ T cells from PBMCs. The receptors shown here come from a human donor with multiple sclerosis.

V and J are TRBV29-1 and TRBJ2-5, with a tentative D call TRBD2 (5 bases). Germline V CDR1 and CDR2: SQVTM, ANQGSEA. The CDR3 runs 14 residues. The ends were cut back, 7 bases at V and 2 bases at J, with 17 bases in the middle. Here the CDR3 DNA reads TGCAGCGCAACTAGGGCGGGTCCTCAAGAGACCCAGTACTTC. Translating gives CSATRAGPQETQYF.

The chain recombines TRBV5-1 with TRBJ1-2; D not certain. The V gene's germline CDR1 is SGHRS and CDR2 YFSETQ. V dropped 5 bases and J dropped 6 bases, with 26 bases sitting between them. The CDR3 contains 17 residues. The CDR3 spells CASRPALSRRRIDGYTF. The CDR3 DNA is TGCGCCAGCAGGCCCGCGCTCTCACGCAGGAGGATCGATGGCTACACCTTC.

In this sample, this clonotype turned up once. V is TRBV11-2 and J is TRBJ1-1; unclear D gene. The germline CDR1 and CDR2 sequences are SGHAT and FQNNGV. With 4 bases removed from V and 3 bases from J, the gap between germline ends came to 12 bases. This CDR3 has 14 amino acids. The CDR3 sequence is CASSSPRGYTEAFF. CDR3 nucleotides: TGTGCCAGCAGCTCACCCCGAGGGTACACTGAAGCTTTCTTT.

CDR3 residues: CASRALDGRGNEQYF. CDR3 DNA: TGTGCCAGCAGGGCGCTTGACGGACGAGGGAACGAGCAGTACTTC. The genes are TRBV6-1 and TRBJ2-7; the D gene is possibly TRBD2 (5 bases). The CDR3 has 15 residues. V lost 6 bases and J 5 bases, leaving 20 bases between the germline ends. Germline CDR1 and CDR2: MNHNS and SASEGT.

J is TRBJ2-6 and V is TRBV12-3 or TRBV12-4; D is unresolved. This CDR3 contains 14 residues. Trimming shortened V by 3 bases and J by 7 bases, and 10 bases separated the two germline ends. CDR3 in amino acids: CASSFSILANVLTF. The CDR3 DNA is TGTGCCAGCAGTTTTTCAATCCTCGCCAACGTCCTGACTTTC.

The V call is TRBV2, the J call TRBJ2-5; TRBD2 matches 8 bases. The V gene's germline CDR1 is SNHLY and CDR2 FYNNEI. The CDR3 has 11 residues. After removal of 7 bases from V and 5 bases from J, the junction contained 0 bases not matched to a gene. CDR3 in amino acids: CASIAGETQYF. DNA of the CDR3: TGTGCCAGCATAGCGGGGGAGACCCAGTACTTC.

V gene TRBV30 combines with J gene TRBJ2-2; D perhaps matches TRBD2 (6 bases). V lost 7 bases to trimming and J lost 2 bases, with 17 bases between them. The CDR3 contains 15 residues. CDR1 is GTSNPN and CDR2 is SVGIG in the germline V gene (reference sequence). The CDR3 loop reads CASDRGELNTGELFF. Written as DNA, the CDR3 is TGTGCCTCCGACCGCGGGGAACTTAACACCGGGGAGCTGTTTTTT.

The chain links TRBV7-2 to TRBJ1-5, with 10 bases lining up with TRBD1. The germline CDR1 and CDR2 sequences are SGHTA and FQGNSA. This CDR3 has 14 amino acids. After removal of 5 bases from V and 7 bases from J, the junction contained 5 bases not matched to a gene. This CDR3 reads CASSRDRGNQPQHF. The DNA for the CDR3 is TGTGCCAGCAGCCGGGACAGGGGAAACCAGCCCCAGCATTTT.

This sequence joins TRBV2 and TRBJ2-7, with D possibly TRBD1 on 6 matching bases. Between the trimmed V and J ends, which lost 6 bases and 3 bases, there was a span of 9 bases. CDR3 length: 12 residues. Per the germline V gene, CDR1 is SNHLY and CDR2 is FYNNEI. In DNA form, the CDR3 reads TGTGCCAGCAGGACGGACAGCTACGAGCAGTACTTC. Protein: CASRTDSYEQYF.

V and J are TRBV10-3 and TRBJ1-6; TRBD1 is a possible D gene (5 bases). Germline V gene lookup returns CDR1 ENHRY and CDR2 SYGVKD. The CDR3 has 14 amino acids. V lost 8 bases and J 8 bases, leaving 16 bases between the germline ends. CDR3 coding DNA: TGTGCCATCGGGTTGGTCGGAGGGGATTCACCCCTCCACTTT. The encoded protein is CAIGLVGGDSPLHF.

The CDR3 loop reads CSFSVGGRFDEQYF. The DNA of the CDR3 is TGCAGCTTCTCGGTTGGGGGGAGATTCGACGAGCAGTACTTC. The chain links TRBV29-1 to TRBJ2-7, with a weak D call TRBD2 (6 bases). The CDR3 extends over 14 amino acids. The germline V gene has CDR1 SQVTM and CDR2 ANQGSEA. Trimming left V 8 bases short and J 5 bases short, with 22 bases between.

The rearrangement joins TRBV4-2 to TRBJ1-5; 10 bases match TRBD1. The CDR3 has 16 amino acids. CDR1 LGHNA and CDR2 YNFKEQ come from the germline V gene. Unmatched junction bases numbered 6, after V lost 4 bases and J lost 3 bases. This chain's CDR3 is CASSLSGQGNNQPQHF. In DNA, the CDR3 is TGTGCCAGCAGCCTTTCGGGACAGGGGAACAATCAGCCCCAGCATTTT.

The CDR3: CASSVTGAFPDTQYF. The CDR3 coding sequence is TGTGCCAGCAGCGTGACAGGGGCTTTCCCAGATACGCAGTATTTT. The rearrangement uses TRBV5-6 and TRBJ2-3; TRBD1 matches at 8 bases. The CDR3 has 15 amino acids. In germline, CDR1 is SGHDT, CDR2 YYEEEE. Losses at the gene ends were 4 bases for V and 4 bases for J; bases not matched to a gene: 8. Supplemented by reference TRBV5-6 and TRBJ2-3, the full variable domain reads DAGVTQSPTHLIKTRGQQVTLRCSPKSGHDTVSWYQQALGQGPQFIFQYYEEEERQRGNFPDRFSGHQFPNYSSELNVNALLLGDSALYLCASSVTGAFPDTQYFGPGTRLTVL.

V gene TRBV5-1 combines with J gene TRBJ2-7, with D unresolved. Trimming took 4 bases from V and 0 from J, leaving 11 bases between them. The CDR3 consists of 14 residues. Germline assignment: CDR1 SGHRS and CDR2 YFSETQ. The CDR3 DNA sequence: TGCGCCAGCAGCACAACGACGGACTCCTACGAGCAGTACTTC. Its protein is CASSTTTDSYEQYF. The full variable domain, rest sourced from reference TRBV5-1 and TRBJ2-7, is KAGVTQTPRYLIKTRGQQVTLSCSPISGHRSVSWYQQTPGQGLQFLFEYFSETQRNKGNFPGRFSGRQFSNSRSEMNVSTLELGDSALYLCASSTTTDSYEQYFGPGTRLTVT.

J is TRBJ2-2 and V is TRBV5-1; D unresolved. Germline CDR1 SGHRS, CDR2 YFSETQ. The CDR3 extends over 15 amino acids. V lost 3 bases, J lost 0 bases, and 9 bases lay in between. CDR3 loop: CASSWTATNTGELFF. The CDR3 DNA is TGCGCCAGCAGCTGGACGGCCACGAACACCGGGGAGCTGTTTTTT.

V and J are TRBV19 and TRBJ1-2; no reliable D call. Germline V gene lookup returns CDR1 LNHDA and CDR2 SQIVND (reference sequence). This CDR3 region has 14 residues. Between the trimmed V and J ends, which lost 3 bases and 8 bases, there was a span of 16 bases. CDR3 sequence reads: CASSMELATQGYTF. CDR3 DNA: TGTGCCAGTAGTATGGAATTAGCGACGCAGGGCTACACCTTC.

A remark on this clonotype: In this CDR3 the conserved last residue, phenylalanine or tryptophan, is missing, so a read error is likely. The gene calls are TRBV7-2 and TRBJ2-2; the D is unclear. Germline values: CDR1 SGHTA, CDR2 FQGNSA. With 4 bases removed from V and 2 bases from J, the gap between germline ends came to 5 bases. This CDR3 comprises 13 residues. The CDR3 DNA reads as TGTGCCAGCAGCTCTCCAAACACCGGGGAGCTGTTTTCT. Translated: CASSSPNTGELFS.

The V gene is TRBV5-6, the J gene TRBJ2-2; D is undetermined. CDR1 and CDR2 (germline): SGHDT, YYEEEE. The CDR3 loop spans 11 amino acids. The germline V and J ends were trimmed by 5 bases and 8 bases, with 7 bases remaining between them. The CDR3 here is CASSRDGELFF. In nucleotides, the CDR3 is TGTGCCAGCAGTCGAGATGGGGAGCTGTTTTTT.

This clonotype came up once. This rearrangement joins TRBV18 to TRBJ2-1, with D unresolved. Trimming removed 1 base at V and 3 bases at J, with 10 bases between. Germline V gene sequence: CDR1 KGHSH, CDR2 LQKENI. The length of the CDR3 is 15 residues. CDR3 sequence reads: CASSPLGFGYNEQFF. Written as DNA, the CDR3 is TGTGCCAGCTCACCACTGGGGTTCGGCTACAATGAGCAGTTCTTC.

V and J are TRBV2 and TRBJ2-7, with D perhaps assigned TRBD1 or TRBD2 (7 bases each). This CDR3 has 14 residues. Trimming removed 0 bases at V and 5 bases at J, with 11 bases between. Germline assignment: CDR1 SNHLY and CDR2 FYNNEI. CDR3 DNA: TGTGCCAGCAGTGAAGCGGCAGGGGGGGACGAGCAGTACTTC. This translates into CASSEAAGGDEQYF.

This sequence joins TRBV2 and TRBJ2-5, with D unclear. The CDR3 is 12 residues long. In germline, CDR1 is SNHLY, CDR2 FYNNEI. Trimming removed 6 bases from V and 4 bases from J, with 9 bases in between. The CDR3 DNA reads TGTGCCAGCAGAGAGTCGCTAGAGACCCAGTACTTC. Protein product: CASRESLETQYF.

This chain uses TRBV5-1 with TRBJ2-5; D possibly corresponds to TRBD1 (6 bases). Between the trimmed V and J ends, which lost 1 base and 7 bases, there was a span of 17 bases. CDR3 length equals 15 residues. Germline values: CDR1 SGHRS, CDR2 YFSETQ. The CDR3 region has the DNA TGCGCCAGCAGCTTGCGCGCAGGGGCCGATGGGACCCAGTACTTC. As protein: CASSLRAGADGTQYF.